This T cell receptor beta chain was recovered during a study of CD8 T cells in Susac syndrome. Study-level results: The study conceded that relatively few individuals underwent its TCR sequencing and HLA analysis.

Random hexamers were used to reverse transcribe the RNA input (roughly 0.5 to 1 ug). The method of amplification for TCR beta CDR3 was immunoSEQ multiplex PCR, covering 54 Vbeta and 13 Jbeta. TCRdb re-called the immunoSEQ multiplex PCR reads with MiXCR, one entry per CDR3 protein. The repertoire includes approximately 120,000 distinct CDR3 sequences, 90% to 95% of them detected once, and 0.087% sits in the top ten. The CDR3 sequence is 14 residues long. Trimming stripped 1 base from V and 5 bases from J, with 11 bases between. As regards this clonotype: Its matching antigen is unknown.

Healthy donors, matched for age and sex, constituted the control group. CD8+ and CD4+ T cells were negatively isolated; TEMRA cells were FACS-enriched. This clonotype was obtained from a human donor in good health. The sequencing sample was made of CD4+ T cells from PBMCs. The chain joins TRBV23-1 to TRBJ1-2; D gene unclear. TRBV23-1 is sorted into the ORF group, with uncertain function. The CDR3 loop reads CASSQYAAEYGYTF. The CDR3 nucleotides read TGCGCCAGCAGTCAATACGCGGCCGAATATGGCTACACCTTC.